This T cell receptor (beta chain) was sequenced for a study of memory CD4+ T cells and cytomegalovirus serostatus. The CDR3 runs 17 residues. CDR1 and CDR2 (germline): MDHEN, SYDVKM. Trimming removed 4 bases at V and 4 bases at J, with 22 bases between. Single viable CD3+CD4+CD8-CD45RO+ cells were sorted as the memory CD4+ T cells. Clones were sequenced by immunoSEQ multiplex PCR, and TCRdb holds only the in-frame ones, with some missing. Found here are approximately 60,000 clones, around three quarters of them singletons; the top ten hold more than 2.5%. This clone appeared a single time. The sequenced sample consisted of memory CD4+ T cells from blood. This chain connects TRBV28 to TRBJ1-2; D perhaps matches TRBD1 (5 bases). This receptor was identified in an adult in good health and CMV-seropositive. CDR3 nucleotides: TGTGCCAGCAGTTCAGTCACAAACAGGCTTGCGCCCTATGGCTACACCTTC. Translation: CASSSVTNRLAPYGYTF.